These 22 T cell receptor beta chains were sequenced from one sample in a study of control samples from healthy donors and cancer patients. Sequenced by immunoSEQ multiplex PCR; TCRdb stores in-frame clones only, minus some. The sample consists of over 200,000 clones, roughly four fifths of them appearing once. The source material was PBMCs. These receptors came from a woman aged 60-70 years with lung cancer.

The J gene is TRBJ2-1, the V gene TRBV19; D is ambiguous. The germline V and J ends were trimmed by 0 bases and 12 bases, with 15 bases remaining between them. Germline CDR1 is LNHDA and CDR2 is SQIVND (reference sequence). The length of the CDR3 is 14 residues. CDR3 region: CASSIDPFGQGQFF. DNA of the CDR3: TGTGCCAGTAGTATAGATCCGTTTGGGCAAGGGCAGTTCTTC.

This clone appeared a single time. The chain couples TRBV28 to TRBJ2-7; TRBD1 aligns across 11 bases. This CDR3 contains 16 residues. V gave up 4 bases and J gave up 5 bases; unmatched junction bases: 10. Germline V gene sequence: CDR1 MDHEN, CDR2 SYDVKM. The CDR3 here is CASSSFPRTGGNEQYF. The CDR3 DNA is TGTGCCAGCAGTTCATTCCCGAGGACAGGGGGCAACGAGCAGTACTTC.

The chain couples TRBV11-2 to TRBJ1-1; tentatively, D is TRBD1 (5 bases). Germline assignment: CDR1 SGHAT and CDR2 FQNNGV. V lost 6 bases to trimming and J lost 6 bases, with 14 bases between them. The CDR3 totals 13 residues. The CDR3 region is CASRLGGGAEAFF. CDR3 in DNA: TGTGCCAGCAGACTGGGGGGAGGGGCTGAAGCTTTCTTT.

The gene calls are TRBV4-2 and TRBJ2-4, with 14 positions matching TRBD2. The CDR3 totals 17 residues. Germline V gives CDR1 LGHNA, CDR2 YNFKEQ. V lost 0 bases to trimming and J lost 8 bases; unmatched junction nucleotides: 6. This CDR3 reads CASSQEGLAGGSDIQYF. For the CDR3, the DNA is TGTGCCAGCAGCCAAGAAGGACTAGCGGGGGGAAGCGACATTCAGTACTTC.

V gene TRBV21-1 combines with J gene TRBJ2-7; whether TRBD2, the table's D call, matches the DNA was not checked. TRBV21-1 is labeled a pseudogene. CDR3 length equals 16 residues. CDR3 bases: TGTGCCAGCAGCATTCGGAGGGCGCCAAGCTCCTACGAGCAGTACTTC. The encoded protein is CASSIRRAPSSYEQYF.

The gene calls are TRBV4-2 and TRBJ2-5; 8 bases fit TRBD2. The CDR3 contains 18 residues. Germline values: CDR1 LGHNA, CDR2 YNFKEQ. V gave up 0 bases and J gave up 2 bases; unmatched junction bases: 11. The CDR3 spells CASSQEREGTQSQETQYF. CDR3 DNA sequence: TGTGCCAGCAGCCAAGAACGGGAGGGGACCCAATCTCAAGAGACCCAGTACTTC.

The chain links TRBV9 to TRBJ1-5, with TRBD1 matching over 11 bases. Germline-derived CDR1 and CDR2 are SGDLS and YYNGEE. The CDR3 loop spans 16 amino acids. Germline trimming cut 3 bases from V and 3 bases from J; bases unmatched to any gene: 5. The CDR3 region is CASSAGTGGNNQPQHF. The CDR3 coding sequence is TGTGCCAGCAGCGCGGGGACAGGGGGAAACAATCAGCCCCAGCATTTT.

The gene calls are TRBV7-3 and TRBJ2-7, with 7 bases aligning to TRBD2. Germline CDR1 is SGHTA and CDR2 is FQGTGA. The ends lost 2 bases at V and 2 bases at J; junction bases unmatched: 6. The CDR3 has 15 residues. In DNA form, the CDR3 reads TGTGCCAGCAGCTTAGGAGCGGGACGCACCTACGAGCAGTACTTC. This encodes CASSLGAGRTYEQYF.

The chain couples TRBV24-1 to TRBJ2-2, with no clear D. V gave up 3 bases and J gave up 6 bases, with 13 bases separating them. CDR1 and CDR2 (germline): KGHDR, SFDVKD. This CDR3 has 15 residues. This CDR3 is CATSDPTYTAGELFF. Written as DNA, the CDR3 is TGTGCCACCAGTGATCCTACTTATACGGCCGGGGAGCTGTTTTTT.

In regard to this clone: The sample contains more than one DNA sequence encoding this CDR3. V usage is TRBV5-1 and J usage is TRBJ2-1, with D possibly called TRBD1 or TRBD2 (5 bases each). Trimming cost V 0 bases and J 0 bases, with 7 bases left between them. Germline V CDR1 and CDR2: SGHRS, YFSETQ. The length of the CDR3 is 15 residues. The CDR3 nucleotides are TGCGCCAGCAGCTTGGGGGGGAGCTCCTACAATGAGCAGTTCTTC. This translates into CASSLGGSSYNEQFF.

The CDR3: CASSKGSSNQPQHF. For the CDR3, the DNA is TGTGCCAGCAGCAAAGGGTCTAGCAATCAGCCCCAGCATTTT. The chain joins TRBV21-1 to TRBJ1-5. TRBV21-1 is recorded as a pseudogene. The CDR3 covers 14 residues.

The V gene is TRBV18, the J gene TRBJ2-7; TRBD2 matches at 9 bases. Germline V gives CDR1 KGHSH, CDR2 LQKENI. The CDR3 totals 14 residues. The trim removed 3 bases at V and 2 bases at J, leaving 2 bases unmatched. For the CDR3, the DNA is TGTGCCAGCTCACCCGGACTAGCGCCCTACGAGCAGTACTTC. Translation: CASSPGLAPYEQYF.

This clone was recorded a few times. This sequence joins TRBV10-3 and TRBJ2-1, with D possibly matching TRBD1 (5 bases). CDR3 length: 12 amino acids. V was trimmed by 8 bases and J by 4 bases, leaving 9 bases between them. Germline-derived CDR1 and CDR2 are ENHRY and SYGVKD. CDR3 in amino acids: CAISDSYNEQFF. In DNA form, the CDR3 reads TGTGCCATCTCAGACAGTTACAATGAGCAGTTCTTC.

This sequence joins TRBV5-1 and TRBJ2-7; D gene ambiguous. Germline lookup yields CDR1 SGHRS and CDR2 YFSETQ. Trimming shortened V by 0 bases and J by 0 bases, and 7 bases separated the two germline ends. The CDR3 totals 14 residues. The CDR3 sequence: CASSLDHYSYEQYF. The CDR3 DNA is TGCGCCAGCAGCTTGGATCACTACTCCTACGAGCAGTACTTC.

V gene TRBV28 combines with J gene TRBJ1-3; D gene uncertain. Germline-derived CDR1 and CDR2 are MDHEN and SYDVKM. Trimming cost V 5 bases and J 1 base, with 3 bases left between them. CDR3 length: 12 residues. As DNA, the CDR3 is TGTGCCAGCAGTGCATCTGGAAACACCATATATTTT. Translating gives CASSASGNTIYF. Full variable domain (missing parts from reference TRBV28 and TRBJ1-3): DVKVTQSSRYLVKRTGEKVFLECVQDMDHENMFWYRQDPGLGLRLIYFSYDVKMKEKGDIPEGYSVSREKKERFSLILESASTNQTSMYLCASSASGNTIYFGEGSWLTVV.

This clone was found once. The J gene is TRBJ1-5, the V gene TRBV28, with D possibly TRBD1 on 5 matching bases. V lost 2 bases, J lost 6 bases, and 17 bases lay in between. This CDR3 comprises 16 residues. CDR1 is MDHEN, CDR2 SYDVKM, per germline. DNA of the CDR3: TGTGCCAGCAGTTTAGCCTCGGCAGGGTTAGGTCAGCCCCAGCATTTT. Residues: CASSLASAGLGQPQHF.

With respect to this clone: The same CDR3 can be traced to other DNA sequences in this sample. The rearrangement uses TRBV5-1 and TRBJ1-3; D is unclear. CDR1 is SGHRS and CDR2 is YFSETQ in the germline V gene. V was shortened by 0 bases and J by 4 bases, with 8 bases between the two germline ends. This CDR3 comprises 14 residues. The chain's CDR3 is CASSLGGPGNTIYF. CDR3 sequence (DNA): TGCGCCAGCAGCTTGGGAGGGCCCGGAAACACCATATATTTT.

The chain recombines TRBV27 with TRBJ1-5; the D is unclear. The CDR3 has 12 amino acids. V gave up 5 bases and J gave up 7 bases, with 9 bases separating them. Germline V gene sequence: CDR1 MNHEY, CDR2 SMNVEV (reference sequence). DNA for the CDR3: TGTGCCAGCAGTCAGCCCGGGCAGCCCCAGCATTTT. Residues: CASSQPGQPQHF.

The chain couples TRBV6-2 or TRBV6-3 to TRBJ2-1; 14 positions agree with TRBD2. Germline V gene lookup returns CDR1 MNHEY and CDR2 SVGEGT. Trimming cost V 6 bases and J 7 bases; bases outside gene matches: 11. This CDR3 comprises 17 residues. The CDR3, as DNA: TGTGCCAGCAGCCCCGGGGGACTAGCGGGAGAAGGGAATGAGCAGTTCTTC. Amino acids: CASSPGGLAGEGNEQFF.

This chain links TRBV5-5 with TRBJ2-7; 12 bases line up with TRBD1. Germline CDR1 SGHKS, CDR2 YYEKEE (reference sequence). V shed 4 bases, J shed 6 bases, and the junction held 5 bases outside the gene matches. CDR3 length: 14 amino acids. The CDR3 coding sequence is TGTGCCAGCAGCCCGGGACAGGGGGCGCGCGAGCAGTACTTC. Protein product: CASSPGQGAREQYF.

The rearrangement links TRBV7-2 to TRBJ2-1, with D maybe TRBD1 (6 bases). Germline-derived CDR1 and CDR2 are SGHTA and FQGNSA. CDR3 size: 14 residues. Trimming removed 0 bases from V and 10 bases from J, with 13 bases in between. DNA for the CDR3: TGTGCCAGCAGCTTAGCTTCAGGGGTTCACGAGCAGTTCTTC. Protein: CASSLASGVHEQFF.

The chain recombines TRBV7-3 with TRBJ1-1; TRBD1 agrees at 8 bases. CDR3 size: 15 residues. V shed 1 base and J 6 bases; nucleotides not matched to a gene: 7. Germline loops: CDR1 SGHTA, CDR2 FQGTGA. CDR3 nucleotide sequence: TGTGCCAGCAGCTTAAACCCTCAGGGGGCCTCTGAAGCTTTCTTT. As protein: CASSLNPQGASEAFF.